This section outlines one T cell receptor (beta chain) sequence together with its context. This clonotype was picked up many times. What antigen it recognizes has not been identified. Base qualities are missing; no much larger clone stands one base away. These data are taken from a study of T cells in Graves' hyperthyroidism and ophthalmopathy (dated by TCRdb to between 2018 and 2021). In the study overall: Peripheral blood samples were taken at the time of initial diagnosis, prior to any treatment. To identify distinguishing TCR V-J signatures, a discovery cohort of 90 to 100 patients was used, comprising 43 with Graves' ophthalmopathy and roughly 60 with stable Graves' hyperthyroidism. An independent validation cohort of under 20 hyperthyroidism patients and approximately 16 patients who later progressed to ophthalmopathy tested prospective prediction of ophthalmopathy. For training and testing, the 100 or so patients in the discovery cohort were randomly divided in a 7:3 ratio. In addition, the study compared T-cell repertoires in thyroid tissue and in blood from 6 or 7 Graves' hyperthyroidism patients. After sampling, hyperthyroidism patients received methimazole starting at 30 mg daily, and ophthalmopathy patients received high-dose intravenous methylprednisolone. The paper describes TCR Vbeta CDR3 sequencing of 135 peripheral blood samples, made up of 43 ophthalmopathy patients, 70 to 75 hyperthyroidism patients and 17 progressor patients.

Amplification of TCR beta CDR3 regions was carried out from RNA transcripts. A first-round RT-PCR of the TCR CDR3 used the HTBI primer set with the Qiagen OneStep RT-PCR kit. A second multiplex PCR round built the libraries, followed by size selection and purification. Paired-end sequencing of the libraries was performed with 100 bp reads on an Illumina HiSeq2000. For the original study's pipeline: Raw data were processed with SOAPnuke, discarding reads with adapters, uncalled bases, mean Phred below 15, or no exact constant-primer or identifier match. High-quality paired reads were merged using COPE v1.2.5, and each unique nucleotide sequence was defined as a clonotype. MiTCR v1.1 was used to align clonotypes to the IMGT TRBV, TRBD and TRBJ reference segments. Only V-J combinations with frequency above 0.0001, covering 99.2% of repertoires, were analysed. A TCS score was defined as the ratio between F50 (clonal expansion) and ExV (chaos), using BLOSUM62-based TCRdist between CDR3 peptides within each V-J. Welch's t-statistics and random forest reduced roughly 530 V-J features to 13, which were used in a naive Bayes classifier (R e1071). The public reads were reprocessed in TCRdb via fastp at Q25 and MiXCR, keeping in-frame beta chains. Rows matching on CDR3 protein sequence are summarized as one entry with the most common DNA and genes. TCRdb's processing, not the authors' own work, is the source of the V and J calls. The sample has approximately 520,000 distinct CDR3 sequences on record, approximately 25% of them singletons. Together, the top ten hold around 11% of the sample.

Ophthalmopathy patients had moderately to severely active disease, Clinical Activity Score of at least 3, NOSPECS grade of at least 4, and duration under 3 months. The study excluded patients with uncontrolled infections, other autoimmune diseases, pregnancy or lactation. Diagnoses relied on clinical symptoms, serum thyroxine and TRAb, thyroid ultrasound and orbital computed tomography. Ficoll-Paque density gradient centrifugation was used to isolate PBMCs from around 9.1 ml of fresh peripheral blood. Trizol reagent was used to extract total RNA, and RNA quality was then checked on an Agilent 2100 Bioanalyzer. Broad study findings and their caveats: Ophthalmopathy was separated from stable hyperthyroidism by a 13 V-J signature model, with around 90% sensitivity and roughly 81% specificity obtained in cross-validation and 80%/75% obtained in testing. During validation, the model predicted progression to ophthalmopathy a median of approximately 7 months ahead of onset, with around 65% sensitivity and about 72% specificity. Sample size was not statistically predetermined, and investigators were not blinded to group allocation. Most expanded thyroid clonotypes (frequency above 0.001) were also found in blood, which suggests that blood repertoires may mirror thyroid immune responses.

Sequencing was done on a sample of blood. This TCR derives from a woman in her twenties or thirties with Graves' ophthalmopathy.

In nucleotide form, the sequence is TGTGCCAGCAGCCATCCCACCTCGAACACTGAAGCTTTCTTT. Its product reads: CASSHPTSNTEAFF. The sequence joins TRBV7-8 to TRBJ1-1; the D gene remains uncertain. CDR1 and CDR2 were assigned from the germline V gene as SGHVS and FQNEAQ. Trimming removed 5 bases from V and 1 base from J, leaving 11 bases between the germline ends. Spanning cysteine to phenylalanine, the CDR3 consists of 14 amino acids. Just CDR3 DNA is preserved here, 42 bases in frame from base 1.